What follows describes a single T cell receptor beta chain. The data belong to a study of cytomegalovirus exposure and HLA in healthy donors. In the study overall: Earlier work reported 117 million unique TCR beta sequences from about 170 million T cells.

PCR used 60 Vbeta primers and 13 Jbeta primers. Produced via immunoSEQ multiplex PCR; TCRdb's table is partial and in-frame only. Of 200,000 or so clones in the sample, approximately 79% are singletons; the top ten hold about 1.8%. Germline-derived CDR1 and CDR2 are SGHNT and YYREEE (reference sequence). V lost 4 bases, J lost 7 bases, and 10 bases stayed unmatched. The CDR3 covers 15 residues. The sequenced material came from PBMCs. The chain couples TRBV5-4 to TRBJ1-4; 7 bases agree with TRBD1. The TCR sequence derives from a man between 50 and 59 years old in good health and CMV-seronegative. The CDR3: CASSRQTGSSEKLFF. DNA of the CDR3: TGTGCCAGCAGCCGCCAGACAGGGAGCAGTGAAAAACTGTTTTTT.